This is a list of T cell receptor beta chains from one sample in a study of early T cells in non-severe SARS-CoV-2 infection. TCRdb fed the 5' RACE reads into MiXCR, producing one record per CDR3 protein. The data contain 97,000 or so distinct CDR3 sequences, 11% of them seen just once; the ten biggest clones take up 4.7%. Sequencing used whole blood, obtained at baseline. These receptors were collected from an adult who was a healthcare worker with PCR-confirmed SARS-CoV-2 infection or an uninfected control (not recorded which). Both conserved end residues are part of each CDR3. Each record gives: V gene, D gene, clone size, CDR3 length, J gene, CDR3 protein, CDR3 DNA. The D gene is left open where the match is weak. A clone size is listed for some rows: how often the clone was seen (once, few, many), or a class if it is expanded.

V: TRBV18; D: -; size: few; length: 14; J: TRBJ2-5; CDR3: CASSSSGAQETQYF; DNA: TGTGCCAGCTCATCTTCAGGGGCTCAAGAGACCCAGTACTTC
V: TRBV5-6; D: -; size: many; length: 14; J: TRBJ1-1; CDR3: CASSLGYWGPKAFF; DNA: TGTGCCAGCAGCTTGGGTTATTGGGGACCTAAAGCTTTCTTT
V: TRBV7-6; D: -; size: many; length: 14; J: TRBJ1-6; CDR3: CASSLQGSNSPLHF; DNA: TGTGCCAGCAGCTTACAGGGTTCGAATTCACCCCTCCACTTT
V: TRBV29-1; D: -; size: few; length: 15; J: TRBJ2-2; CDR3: CSVETGLTNTGELFF; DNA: TGCAGCGTTGAAACCGGACTTACTAATACCGGGGAGCTGTTTTTT
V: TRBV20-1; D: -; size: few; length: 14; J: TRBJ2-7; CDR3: CSAPPPISPYEQYF; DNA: TGCAGTGCTCCCCCCCCGATTAGCCCCTACGAGCAGTACTTC
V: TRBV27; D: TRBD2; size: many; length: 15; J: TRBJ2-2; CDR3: CASSPGLASTGELFF; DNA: TGTGCCAGCAGTCCGGGACTAGCGAGCACCGGGGAGCTGTTTTTT
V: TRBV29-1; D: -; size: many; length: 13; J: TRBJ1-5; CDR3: CSVGEYSNQPQHF; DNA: TGCAGCGTTGGAGAGTATAGCAATCAGCCCCAGCATTTT
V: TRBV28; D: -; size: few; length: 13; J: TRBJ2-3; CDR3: CASSLGVSDTQYF; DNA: TGTGCCAGCAGTTTGGGAGTTTCAGATACGCAGTATTTT
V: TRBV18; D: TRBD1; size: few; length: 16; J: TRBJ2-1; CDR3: CASSRPPGQGYNEQFF; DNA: TGTGCCAGCTCACGACCACCGGGACAGGGGTACAATGAGCAGTTCTTC
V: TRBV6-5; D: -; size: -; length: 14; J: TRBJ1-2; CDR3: CASSAQDKYYGYTF; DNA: TGTGCCAGCAGTGCACAGGACAAATACTATGGCTACACCTTC
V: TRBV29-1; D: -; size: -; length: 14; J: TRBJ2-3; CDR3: CSVYREDDTDTQYF; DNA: TGCAGCGTCTACAGGGAAGATGATACAGATACGCAGTATTTT
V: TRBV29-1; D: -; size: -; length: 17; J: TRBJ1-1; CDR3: CSVEDRALAEGNTEAFF; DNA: TGCAGCGTTGAAGACAGGGCCCTTGCTGAGGGGAACACTGAAGCTTTCTTT
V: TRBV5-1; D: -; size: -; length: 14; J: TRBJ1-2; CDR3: CASSLDRQSYGYTF; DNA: TGCGCCAGCAGCTTGGATCGGCAGAGCTATGGCTACACCTTC
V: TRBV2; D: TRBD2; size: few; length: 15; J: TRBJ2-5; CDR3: CASRKKLAEDGTQYF; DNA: TGTGCCAGCAGAAAGAAACTAGCGGAAGATGGGACCCAGTACTTC
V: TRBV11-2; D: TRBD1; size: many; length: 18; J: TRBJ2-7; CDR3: CASSSPWDRGKKTYEQYF; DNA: TGTGCCAGCAGCTCTCCATGGGACAGGGGAAAAAAAACCTACGAGCAGTACTTC
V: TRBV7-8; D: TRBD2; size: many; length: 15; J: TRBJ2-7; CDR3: CASSLTSGTTYEQYF; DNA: TGTGCCAGCAGCTTAACTAGCGGAACGACCTACGAGCAGTACTTC
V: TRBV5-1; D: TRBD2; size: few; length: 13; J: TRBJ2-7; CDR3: CASTPRGGNEQYF; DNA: TGCGCCAGCACCCCCCGCGGGGGGAACGAGCAGTACTTC
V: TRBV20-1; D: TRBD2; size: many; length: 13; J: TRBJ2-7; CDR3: CSAPGLAGWEQYF; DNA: TGCAGTGCTCCGGGACTAGCGGGATGGGAGCAGTACTTC
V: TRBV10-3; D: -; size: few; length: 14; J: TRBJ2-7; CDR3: CAISSTGSSYEQYF; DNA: TGTGCCATCAGTTCAACCGGGTCGTCCTACGAGCAGTACTTC
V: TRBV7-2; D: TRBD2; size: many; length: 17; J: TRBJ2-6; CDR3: CASSLTSGDSGANVLTF; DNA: TGTGCCAGCAGTCTAACTAGCGGGGACTCTGGGGCCAACGTCCTGACTTTC
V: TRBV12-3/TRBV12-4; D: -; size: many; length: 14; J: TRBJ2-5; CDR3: CASSRTEGVETQYF; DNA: TGTGCCAGCAGCCGCACCGAGGGGGTTGAGACCCAGTACTTC
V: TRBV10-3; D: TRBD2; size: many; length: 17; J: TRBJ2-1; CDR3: CAISESVSGSKNNEQFF; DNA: TGTGCCATCAGTGAGTCAGTTAGCGGGAGTAAGAACAATGAGCAGTTCTTC
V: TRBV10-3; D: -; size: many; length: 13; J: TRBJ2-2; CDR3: CAISAGTTGELFF; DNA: TGTGCCATCAGCGCAGGGACCACCGGGGAGCTGTTTTTT
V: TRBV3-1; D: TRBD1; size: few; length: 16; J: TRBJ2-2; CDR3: CASSQARQGGTGELFF; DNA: TGTGCCAGCAGCCAAGCCAGACAGGGTGGGACCGGGGAGCTGTTTTTT
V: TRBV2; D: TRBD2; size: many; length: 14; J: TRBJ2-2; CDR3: CASRGLAFTGELFF; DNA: TGTGCCAGCAGGGGACTAGCGTTCACCGGGGAGCTGTTTTTT
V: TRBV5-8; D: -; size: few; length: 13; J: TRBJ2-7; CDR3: CASSLRSTAEQYF; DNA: TGTGCCAGCAGCTTGCGGTCGACAGCGGAGCAGTACTTC
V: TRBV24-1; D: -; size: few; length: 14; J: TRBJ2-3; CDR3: CATSDLSSSDTQYF; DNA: TGTGCCACCAGTGATTTGTCGTCTTCAGATACGCAGTATTTT
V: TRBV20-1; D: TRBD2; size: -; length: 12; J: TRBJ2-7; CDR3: CRATSGSYEQYF; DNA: TGCAGAGCGACTAGCGGTTCCTACGAGCAGTACTTC
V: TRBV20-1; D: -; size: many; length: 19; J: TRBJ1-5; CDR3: CSARESGRGATFGNQPQHF; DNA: TGCAGTGCTAGAGAGTCTGGCAGGGGCGCCACTTTTGGCAATCAGCCCCAGCATTTT
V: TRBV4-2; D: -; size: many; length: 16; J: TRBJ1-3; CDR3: CASSQVPLDSGNTIYF; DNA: TGTGCCAGCAGCCAAGTCCCGTTGGACTCTGGAAACACCATATATTTT
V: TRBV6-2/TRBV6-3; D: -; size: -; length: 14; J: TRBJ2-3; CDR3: CASSYVDITDTQYF; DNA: TGTGCCAGCAGTTACGTGGATATCACAGATACGCAGTATTTT
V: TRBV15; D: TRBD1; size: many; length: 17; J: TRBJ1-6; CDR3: CATSRDRLMDRGYPLHF; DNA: TGTGCCACCAGCAGAGACCGACTTATGGACAGGGGGTACCCCCTCCACTTT
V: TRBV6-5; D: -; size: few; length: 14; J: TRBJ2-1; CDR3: CASSYSAEDDEQFF; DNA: TGTGCCAGCAGTTACTCCGCCGAAGACGACGAGCAGTTCTTC
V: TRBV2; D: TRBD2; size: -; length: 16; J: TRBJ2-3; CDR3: CASSEGSGGPADTQYF; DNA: TGTGCCAGCAGTGAAGGTAGCGGGGGGCCAGCAGATACGCAGTATTTT
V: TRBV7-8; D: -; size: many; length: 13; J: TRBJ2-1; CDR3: CASSFASRREQFF; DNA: TGTGCCAGCAGCTTTGCCTCTAGGAGGGAGCAGTTCTTC
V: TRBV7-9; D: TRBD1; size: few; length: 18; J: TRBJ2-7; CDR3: CASSFDPGQGVSSYEQYF; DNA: TGTGCCAGCAGCTTTGATCCGGGACAGGGGGTTTCCTCCTACGAGCAGTACTTC
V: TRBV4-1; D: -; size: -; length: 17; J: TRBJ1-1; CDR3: CASSQDVAGSWNTEAFF; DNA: TGCGCCAGCAGCCAAGATGTGGCAGGGAGTTGGAACACTGAAGCTTTCTTT
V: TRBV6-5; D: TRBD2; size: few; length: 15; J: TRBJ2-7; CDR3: CASTVAGGPPYEQYF; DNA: TGTGCCAGCACTGTAGCGGGAGGCCCCCCCTACGAGCAGTACTTC
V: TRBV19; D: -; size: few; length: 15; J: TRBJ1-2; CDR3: CASSTQGLPHYGYTF; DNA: TGTGCCAGTAGTACTCAAGGTCTTCCCCACTATGGCTACACCTTC
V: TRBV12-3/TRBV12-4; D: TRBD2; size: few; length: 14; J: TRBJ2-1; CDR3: CASSPGLVRNEQFF; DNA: TGTGCCAGCAGTCCTGGACTAGTAAGGAATGAGCAGTTCTTC
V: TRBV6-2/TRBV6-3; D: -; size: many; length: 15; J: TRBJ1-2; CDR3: CASSRDEAGFYGYTF; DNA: TGTGCCAGCAGCCGCGACGAGGCAGGCTTCTATGGCTACACCTTC
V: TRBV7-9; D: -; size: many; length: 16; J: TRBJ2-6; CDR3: CASSLQQFSGANVLTF; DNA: TGTGCCAGCAGCTTACAACAGTTCTCTGGGGCCAACGTCCTGACTTTC
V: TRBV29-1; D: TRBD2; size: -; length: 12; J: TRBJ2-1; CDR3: CSVEGGVNEQFF; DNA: TGCAGCGTTGAGGGAGGGGTCAATGAGCAGTTCTTC
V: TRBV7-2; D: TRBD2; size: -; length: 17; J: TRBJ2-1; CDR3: CASSPGLAGGLGNEQFF; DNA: TGTGCCAGCAGCCCGGGACTAGCGGGAGGGCTCGGCAATGAGCAGTTCTTC
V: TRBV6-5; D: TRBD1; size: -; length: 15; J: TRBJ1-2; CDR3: CASSYTGTGIYGYTF; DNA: TGTGCCAGCAGTTACACCGGGACAGGGATCTATGGCTACACCTTC
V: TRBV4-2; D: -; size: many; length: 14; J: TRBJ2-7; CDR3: CASSPLGGAGEQYF; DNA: TGTGCCAGCAGCCCCCTGGGGGGCGCAGGGGAGCAGTACTTC
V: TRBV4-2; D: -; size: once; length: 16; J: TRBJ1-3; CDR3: CASSQDRRSSGNTIYF; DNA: TGTGCCAGCAGCCAAGATCGCCGGAGCTCTGGAAACACCATATATTTT
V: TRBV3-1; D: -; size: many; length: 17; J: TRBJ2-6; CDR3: CASSQADSYSGANVLTF; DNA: TGTGCCAGCAGCCAAGCCGACAGTTACTCTGGGGCCAACGTCCTGACTTTC